The clone carrying this T cell receptor beta chain showed up just a few times. Its specificity is unknown. The data derive from a study of beta chain features in type 1 diabetes. Via the markers CD45RO/CCR7/CD25/CD127/CD95/CD27, stem cell-like memory, regulatory, central memory and naive CD4+ cells were sorted. Germline V gene data show CDR1 as SQVTM and CDR2 as ANQGSEA. After removal of 8 bases from V and 3 bases from J, the junction contained 8 bases not matched to a gene. The CDR3 length is 15 residues. Overall study findings and caveats: A cDNA-based sequencing approach could over-represent cells with high TCR expression. Researchers report that Type 1 diabetes patients had moderately but significantly shorter TCRB CDR3s across all four CD4+ subsets. Shorter templates might be favored by PCR, equally in patients and controls.

Expressed TCRB transcripts were sequenced, since all the RNA that had been isolated was reverse transcribed. Only in-frame clones appear in the TCRdb table, and some are missing; sequencing was by immunoSEQ multiplex PCR. This table holds about 230,000 clones, about a sixth found once. Material: naive CD4+ T cells from blood. The V gene is TRBV29-1, the J gene TRBJ2-2; 11 bases fit TRBD1. This receptor was obtained from a man aged 30-40 years with type 1 diabetes. The CDR3 sequence is CSSSGTGGYTGELFF. DNA for the CDR3: TGCAGCTCTTCCGGGACAGGGGGTTACACCGGGGAGCTGTTTTTT.